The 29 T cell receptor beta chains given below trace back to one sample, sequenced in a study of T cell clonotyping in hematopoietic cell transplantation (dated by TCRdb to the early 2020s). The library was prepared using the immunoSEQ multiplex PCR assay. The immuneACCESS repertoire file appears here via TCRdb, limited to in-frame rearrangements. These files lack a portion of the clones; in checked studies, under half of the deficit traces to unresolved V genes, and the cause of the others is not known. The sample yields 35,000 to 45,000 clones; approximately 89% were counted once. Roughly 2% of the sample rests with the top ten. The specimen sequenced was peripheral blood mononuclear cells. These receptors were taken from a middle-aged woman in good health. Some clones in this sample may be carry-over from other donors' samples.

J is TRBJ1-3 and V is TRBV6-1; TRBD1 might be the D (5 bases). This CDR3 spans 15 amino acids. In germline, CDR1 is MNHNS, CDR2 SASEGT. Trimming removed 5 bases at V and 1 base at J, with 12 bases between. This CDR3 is CASSNGRASGNTIYF. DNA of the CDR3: TGTGCCAGCAGTAATGGCAGGGCGTCTGGAAACACCATATATTTT.

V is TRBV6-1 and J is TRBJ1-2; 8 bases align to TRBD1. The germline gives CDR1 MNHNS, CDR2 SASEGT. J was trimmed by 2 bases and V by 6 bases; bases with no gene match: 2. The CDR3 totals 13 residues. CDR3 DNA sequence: TGTGCCAGCAGAAGACAGGGGAACTATGGCTACACCTTC. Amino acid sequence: CASRRQGNYGYTF.

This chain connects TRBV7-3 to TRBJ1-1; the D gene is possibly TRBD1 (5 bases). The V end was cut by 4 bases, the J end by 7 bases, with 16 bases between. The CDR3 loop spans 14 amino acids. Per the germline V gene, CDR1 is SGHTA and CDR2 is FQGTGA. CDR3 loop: CASSSSGTAFEAFF. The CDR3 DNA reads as TGTGCCAGCAGCTCCTCCGGGACGGCCTTTGAAGCTTTCTTT.

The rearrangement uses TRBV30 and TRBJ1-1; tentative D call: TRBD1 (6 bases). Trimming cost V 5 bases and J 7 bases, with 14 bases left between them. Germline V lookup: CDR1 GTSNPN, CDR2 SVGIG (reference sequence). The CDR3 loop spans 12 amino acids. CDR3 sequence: CAWARGPSEAFF. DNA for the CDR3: TGTGCCTGGGCCAGGGGACCCAGTGAAGCTTTCTTT.

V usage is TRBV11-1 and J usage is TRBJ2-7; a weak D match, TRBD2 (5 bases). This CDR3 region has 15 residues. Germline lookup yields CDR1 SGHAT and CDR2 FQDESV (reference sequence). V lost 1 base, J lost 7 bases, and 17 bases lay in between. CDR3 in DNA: TGTGCCAGCAGCTTAGTAAGTGGGCTAGCTGGAGAGCAGTACTTC. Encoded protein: CASSLVSGLAGEQYF.

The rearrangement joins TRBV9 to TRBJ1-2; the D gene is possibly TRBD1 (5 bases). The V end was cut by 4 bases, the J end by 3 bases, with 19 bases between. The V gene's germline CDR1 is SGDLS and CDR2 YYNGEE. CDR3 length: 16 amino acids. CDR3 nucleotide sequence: TGTGCCAGCAGCCCATCGGCGAGGGGAATTGACTATGGCTACACCTTC. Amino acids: CASSPSARGIDYGYTF.

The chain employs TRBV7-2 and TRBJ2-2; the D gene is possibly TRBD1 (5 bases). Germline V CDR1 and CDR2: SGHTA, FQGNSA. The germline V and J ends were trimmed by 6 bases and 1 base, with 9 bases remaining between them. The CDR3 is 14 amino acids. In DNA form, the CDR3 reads TGTGCCAGCAGGATGGACAAGAACACCGGGGAGCTGTTTTTT. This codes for CASRMDKNTGELFF.

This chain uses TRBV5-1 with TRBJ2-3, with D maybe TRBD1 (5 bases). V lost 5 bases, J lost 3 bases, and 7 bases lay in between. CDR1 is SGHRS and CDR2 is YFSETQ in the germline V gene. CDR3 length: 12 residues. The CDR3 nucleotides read TGCGCCAGCAGGCAGGGTACAGATACGCAGTATTTT. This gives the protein CASRQGTDTQYF.

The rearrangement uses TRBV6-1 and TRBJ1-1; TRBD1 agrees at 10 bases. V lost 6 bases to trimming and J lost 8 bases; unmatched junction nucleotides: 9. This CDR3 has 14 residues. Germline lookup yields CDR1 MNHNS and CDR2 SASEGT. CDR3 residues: CASSRDRGPLEAFF. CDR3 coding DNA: TGTGCCAGCAGCCGGGACAGGGGACCTCTAGAAGCTTTCTTT.

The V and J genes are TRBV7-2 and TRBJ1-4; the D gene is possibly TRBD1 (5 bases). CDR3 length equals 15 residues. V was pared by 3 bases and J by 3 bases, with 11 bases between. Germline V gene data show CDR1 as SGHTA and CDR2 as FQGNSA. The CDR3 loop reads CASSLAGAANEKLFF. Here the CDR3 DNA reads TGTGCCAGCAGCTTGGCTGGGGCAGCTAATGAAAAACTGTTTTTT.

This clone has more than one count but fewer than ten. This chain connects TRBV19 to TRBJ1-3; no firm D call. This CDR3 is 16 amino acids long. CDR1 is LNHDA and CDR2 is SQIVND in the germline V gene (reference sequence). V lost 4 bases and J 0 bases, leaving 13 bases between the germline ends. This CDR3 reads CASSRSSTDSGNTIYF. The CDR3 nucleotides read TGTGCCAGTAGTAGGAGCTCAACTGACTCTGGAAACACCATATATTTT.

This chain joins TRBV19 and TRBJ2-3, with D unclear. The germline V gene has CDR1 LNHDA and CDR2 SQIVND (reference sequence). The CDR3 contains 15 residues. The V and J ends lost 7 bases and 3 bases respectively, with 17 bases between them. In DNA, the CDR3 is TGTGCCAGTACCAGTAGTCCAACCAAAACAGATACGCAGTATTTT. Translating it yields CASTSSPTKTDTQYF.

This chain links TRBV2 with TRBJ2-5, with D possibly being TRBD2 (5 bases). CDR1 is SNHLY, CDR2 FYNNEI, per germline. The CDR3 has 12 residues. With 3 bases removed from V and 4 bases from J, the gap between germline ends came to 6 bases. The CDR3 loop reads CASSDEGETQYF. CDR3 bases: TGTGCCAGCAGTGATGAGGGAGAGACCCAGTACTTC.

CDR3 sequence reads: CASSPWTGENTEAFF. The CDR3, as DNA: TGTGCCAGCTCACCATGGACAGGAGAGAACACTGAAGCTTTCTTT. The chain recombines TRBV18 with TRBJ1-1; 7 bases fit TRBD1. After removal of 2 bases from V and 1 base from J, the junction contained 4 bases not matched to a gene. Germline loops: CDR1 KGHSH, CDR2 LQKENI. The CDR3 extends over 15 amino acids. Full variable domain (rest looked up from reference TRBV18 and TRBJ1-1): NAGVMQNPRHLVRRRGQEARLRCSPMKGHSHVYWYRQLPEEGLKFMVYLQKENIIDESGMPKERFSAEFPKEGPSILRIQQVVRGDSAAYFCASSPWTGENTEAFFGQGTRLTVV.

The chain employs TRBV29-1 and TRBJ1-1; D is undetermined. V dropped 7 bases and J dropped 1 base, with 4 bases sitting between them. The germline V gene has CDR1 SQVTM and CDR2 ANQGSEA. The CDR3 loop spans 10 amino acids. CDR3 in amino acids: CSGKNTEAFF. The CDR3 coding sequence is TGCAGCGGGAAGAACACTGAAGCTTTCTTT.

In nucleotides, the CDR3 is TGTGCCAGCAGCGTAGGAAGCGGGAACTATGGCTACACCTTC. Protein sequence: CASSVGSGNYGYTF. The rearrangement uses TRBV9 and TRBJ1-2; D call uncertain. V lost 0 bases and J 2 bases, leaving 8 bases between the germline ends. CDR3 size: 14 residues. The germline gives CDR1 SGDLS, CDR2 YYNGEE.

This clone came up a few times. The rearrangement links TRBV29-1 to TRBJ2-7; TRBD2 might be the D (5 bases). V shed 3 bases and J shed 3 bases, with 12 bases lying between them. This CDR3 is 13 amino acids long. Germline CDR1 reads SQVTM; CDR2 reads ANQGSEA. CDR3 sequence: CSVEREMGYEQYF. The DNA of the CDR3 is TGCAGCGTTGAGAGGGAAATGGGCTACGAGCAGTACTTC.

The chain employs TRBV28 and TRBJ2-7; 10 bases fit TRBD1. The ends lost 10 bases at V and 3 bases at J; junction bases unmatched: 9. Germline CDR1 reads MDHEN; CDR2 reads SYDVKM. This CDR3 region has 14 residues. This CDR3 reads CATTTGTGVYEQYF. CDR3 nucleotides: TGTGCCACTACGACCGGGACAGGGGTCTACGAGCAGTACTTC. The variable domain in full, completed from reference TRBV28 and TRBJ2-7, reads DVKVTQSSRYLVKRTGEKVFLECVQDMDHENMFWYRQDPGLGLRLIYFSYDVKMKEKGDIPEGYSVSREKKERFSLILESASTNQTSMYLCATTTGTGVYEQYFGPGTRLTVT.

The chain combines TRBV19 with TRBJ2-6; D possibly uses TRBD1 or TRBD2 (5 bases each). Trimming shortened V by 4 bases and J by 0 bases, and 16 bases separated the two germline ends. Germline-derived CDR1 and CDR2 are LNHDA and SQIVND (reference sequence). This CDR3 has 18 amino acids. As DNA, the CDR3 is TGTGCCAGTAGTAGGTGGGACGGCGCAAGCTCTGGGGCCAACGTCCTGACTTTC. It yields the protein CASSRWDGASSGANVLTF.

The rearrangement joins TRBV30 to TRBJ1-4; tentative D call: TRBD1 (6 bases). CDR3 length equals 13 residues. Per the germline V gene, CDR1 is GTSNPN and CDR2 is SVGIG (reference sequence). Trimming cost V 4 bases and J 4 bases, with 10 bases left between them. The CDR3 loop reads CAWTTGFNEKLFF. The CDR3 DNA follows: TGTGCCTGGACAACAGGGTTTAATGAAAAACTGTTTTTT. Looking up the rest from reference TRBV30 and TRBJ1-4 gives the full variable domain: SQTIHQWPATLVQPVGSPLSLECTVEGTSNPNLYWYRQAAGRGLQLLFYSVGIGQISSEVPQNLSASRPQDRQFILSSKKLLLSDSGFYLCAWTTGFNEKLFFGSGTQLSVL.

CDR3 DNA: TGTGCCAGCAGCTCGTACGGGACTAGCGGGAGCCCTAAACAGTTCTTC. Translating gives CASSSYGTSGSPKQFF. The chain combines TRBV5-5 with TRBJ2-1; TRBD2 agrees at 14 bases. J lost 13 bases, V lost 3 bases, and 12 bases had no gene match. Germline V gene data show CDR1 as SGHKS and CDR2 as YYEKEE (reference sequence). This CDR3 comprises 16 residues.

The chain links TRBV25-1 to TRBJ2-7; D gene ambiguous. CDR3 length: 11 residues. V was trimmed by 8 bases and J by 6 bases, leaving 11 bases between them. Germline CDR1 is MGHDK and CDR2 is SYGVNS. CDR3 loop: CASESTFEQYF. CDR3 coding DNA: TGTGCCAGCGAAAGCACATTCGAGCAGTACTTC.

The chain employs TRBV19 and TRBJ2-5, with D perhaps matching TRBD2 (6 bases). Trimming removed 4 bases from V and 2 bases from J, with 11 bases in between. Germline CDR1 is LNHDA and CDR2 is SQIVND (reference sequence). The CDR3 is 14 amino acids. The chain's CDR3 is CASSKIGTQETQYF. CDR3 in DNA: TGTGCCAGTAGTAAAATCGGGACTCAAGAGACCCAGTACTTC.

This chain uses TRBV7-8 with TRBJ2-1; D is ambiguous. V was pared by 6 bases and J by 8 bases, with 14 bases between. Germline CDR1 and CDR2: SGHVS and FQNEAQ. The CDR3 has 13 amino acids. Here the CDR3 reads CASRVEDGDEQFF. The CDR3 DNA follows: TGTGCCAGCAGGGTCGAGGACGGCGATGAGCAGTTCTTC.

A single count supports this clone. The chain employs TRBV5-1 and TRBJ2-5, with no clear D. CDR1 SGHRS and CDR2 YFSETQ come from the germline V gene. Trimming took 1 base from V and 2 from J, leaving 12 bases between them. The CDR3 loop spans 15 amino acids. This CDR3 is CASSLSAGLQETQYF. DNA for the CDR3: TGCGCCAGCAGCTTGTCCGCCGGGCTTCAAGAGACCCAGTACTTC.

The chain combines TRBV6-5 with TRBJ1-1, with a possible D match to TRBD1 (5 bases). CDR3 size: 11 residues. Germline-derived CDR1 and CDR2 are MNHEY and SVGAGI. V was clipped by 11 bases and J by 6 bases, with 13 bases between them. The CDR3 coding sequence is TGTGCCGCGAGGGGTATTTCTGAAGCTTTCTTT. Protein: CAARGISEAFF.

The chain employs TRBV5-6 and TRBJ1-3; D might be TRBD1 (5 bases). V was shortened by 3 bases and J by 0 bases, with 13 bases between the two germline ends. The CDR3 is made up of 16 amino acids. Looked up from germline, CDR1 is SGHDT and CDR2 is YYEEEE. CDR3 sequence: CASSSDRLLSGNTIYF. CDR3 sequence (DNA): TGTGCCAGCAGCTCCGACAGATTACTCTCTGGAAACACCATATATTTT.

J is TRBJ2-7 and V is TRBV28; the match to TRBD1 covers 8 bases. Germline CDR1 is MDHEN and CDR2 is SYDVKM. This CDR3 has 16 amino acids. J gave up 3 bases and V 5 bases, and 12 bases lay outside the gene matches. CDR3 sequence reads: CASSRLSGTGHYEQYF. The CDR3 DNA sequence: TGTGCCAGCAGTCGCCTTTCCGGGACAGGTCACTACGAGCAGTACTTC.

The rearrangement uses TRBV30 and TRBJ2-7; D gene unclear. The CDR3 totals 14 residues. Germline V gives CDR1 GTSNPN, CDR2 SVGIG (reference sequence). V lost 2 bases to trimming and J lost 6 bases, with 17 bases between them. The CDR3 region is CAWSFSGPRVEQYF. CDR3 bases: TGTGCCTGGAGTTTTTCAGGCCCCCGGGTCGAGCAGTACTTC.